The text below deals with one T cell receptor beta chain. Its antigen is currently unknown. Primers for the PCR totalled 60 Vbeta and 13 Jbeta. Some clones are missing from TCRdb's copy, which holds only in-frame ones; the method was immunoSEQ multiplex PCR. The table lists 85,000 to 110,000 clones, around 66% of them singletons. These data come from a study of cytomegalovirus exposure and HLA in healthy donors. Study-level results: Some V segments, including TRBV6-2 and TRBV6-3, were excluded as indistinguishable. The study recorded 150 to 200 TCR beta chains that were cytomegalovirus-associated. Researchers reported in a later analysis that a missense DCLRE1C variant was tied to TCR beta V- and J-gene trimming.

Germline lookup yields CDR1 SGHAT and CDR2 FQNNGV. The CDR3 is made up of 13 amino acids. The V and J ends lost 4 bases and 4 bases respectively, with 10 bases between them. The TCR comes from a woman aged 45 to 65 in good health and CMV-seronegative. This sequence joins TRBV11-2 and TRBJ1-1; D gene ambiguous. The sequenced sample consisted of PBMCs. The DNA for the CDR3 is TGTGCCAGCAGCTCCGGGGTTCCCACTGAAGCTTTCTTT. Protein sequence: CASSSGVPTEAFF.